Sequencing of this TCR beta chain was carried out in a study of T cell responses to AZD1222 COVID-19 vaccine. V trimming: 6 bases; J trimming: 4 bases; junction bases outside the gene matches: 13. Germline CDR1 is SGHTA and CDR2 is FQGNSA. CDR3 length: 16 amino acids. A single count supports this clone. Its specificity is unknown. Sequencing used immunoSEQ multiplex PCR; TCRdb keeps in-frame clones, though not all of them. The sample has around 150,000 clones; about 92% are singletons. Timing groups of about 4 and about 12 weeks for second doses were pooled. Study conclusions and caveats: Baseline serostatus was positive in only a handful of AZD1222 recipients. There were repertoire samples only from the period after the peak T cell response. It should be noted that donors were predominantly white British and more often female, and clonal diversity was possibly underestimated.

The source was peripheral blood, collected 28 days after the second AZD1222 dose. This clonotype originated in an adult who received the AZD1222 COVID-19 vaccine. The chain uses TRBV7-2 and TRBJ1-2; 8 nucleotides agree with TRBD1. CDR3 nucleotides: TGTGCCAGCAGTCCAAACATACCAGGGGGCGGCTATGGCTACACCTTC. Protein: CASSPNIPGGGYGYTF.